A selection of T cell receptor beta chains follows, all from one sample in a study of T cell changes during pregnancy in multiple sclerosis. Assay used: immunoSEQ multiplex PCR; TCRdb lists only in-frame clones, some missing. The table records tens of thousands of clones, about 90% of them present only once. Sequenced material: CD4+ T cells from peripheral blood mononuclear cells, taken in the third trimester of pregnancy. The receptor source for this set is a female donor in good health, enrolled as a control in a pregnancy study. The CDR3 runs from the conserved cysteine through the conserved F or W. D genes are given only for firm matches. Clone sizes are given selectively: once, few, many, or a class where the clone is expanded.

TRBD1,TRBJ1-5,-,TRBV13,CASSPIRDRDQPQHF,TGTGCCAGCAGCCCAATCCGGGACAGAGATCAGCCCCAGCATTTT
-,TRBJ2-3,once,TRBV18,CASSPGRGTDTQYF,TGTGCCAGCTCACCAGGGAGGGGGACAGATACGCAGTATTTT
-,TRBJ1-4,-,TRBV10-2,CASSETGEKLFF,TGCGCCAGCAGTGAGACAGGTGAAAAACTGTTTTTT
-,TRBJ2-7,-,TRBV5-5,CASSYFRDSIGEQYF,TGTGCCAGCAGCTACTTCAGGGATTCGATCGGGGAGCAGTACTTC
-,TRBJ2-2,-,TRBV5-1,CASSLGGGATGELFF,TGCGCCAGCAGCTTGGGAGGAGGGGCCACCGGGGAGCTGTTTTTT
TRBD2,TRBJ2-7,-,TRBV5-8,CASSSHGTSLYEQYF,TGTGCCAGCAGCTCCCACGGGACTAGTCTCTACGAGCAGTACTTC
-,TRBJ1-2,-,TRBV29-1,CSVWNRVYGYTF,TGCAGCGTTTGGAACAGGGTATATGGCTACACCTTC
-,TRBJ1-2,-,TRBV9,CASSVAGRWGGYGYTF,TGTGCCAGCAGCGTAGCGGGGAGGTGGGGAGGGTATGGCTACACCTTC
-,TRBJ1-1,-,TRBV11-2,CASSLEGGVAEAFF,TGTGCCAGCAGCTTAGAGGGAGGCGTCGCTGAAGCTTTCTTT
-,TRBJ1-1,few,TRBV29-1,CSVAGHMNTEAFF,TGCAGCGTTGCAGGACACATGAACACTGAAGCTTTCTTT
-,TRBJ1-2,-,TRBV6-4,CASRSDSGSNYGYTF,TGTGCCAGCAGGTCGGACAGTGGTTCGAACTATGGCTACACCTTC
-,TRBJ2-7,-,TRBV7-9,CASTPAPGAYF,TGTGCCAGCACCCCAGCCCCAGGGGCGTACTTC
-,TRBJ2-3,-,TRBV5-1,CASSSLGADTDTQYF,TGCGCCAGCAGTTCTCTAGGGGCGGACACAGATACGCAGTATTTT
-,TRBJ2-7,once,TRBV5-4,CASSSSVWGDSYEQYF,TGTGCCAGCAGCTCATCAGTCTGGGGGGATTCCTACGAGCAGTACTTC
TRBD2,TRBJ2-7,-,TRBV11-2,CASSTLTSGGHEQYF,TGTGCCAGCAGCACCCTAACTAGCGGGGGACACGAGCAGTACTTC
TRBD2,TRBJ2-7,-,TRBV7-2,CASSLALAGRIYEQYF,TGTGCCAGCAGCTTAGCGCTAGCGGGAAGGATCTACGAGCAGTACTTC
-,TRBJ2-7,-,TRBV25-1,CASSEFHEQYF,TGTGCCAGCAGTGAATTTCATGAGCAGTACTTC
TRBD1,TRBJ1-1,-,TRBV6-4,CASRSQGANTEAFF,TGTGCCAGCAGATCCCAGGGGGCGAACACTGAAGCTTTCTTT
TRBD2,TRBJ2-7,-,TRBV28,CASSRSRYGTIAGHGDEQYF,TGTGCCAGCAGCCGTTCTCGATACGGTACTATAGCGGGGCATGGCGACGAGCAGTACTTC
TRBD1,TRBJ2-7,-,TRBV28,CASSRTGYEQYF,TGTGCCAGCAGTCGGACAGGATACGAGCAGTACTTC
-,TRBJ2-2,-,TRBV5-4,CASSERLWRGPGELFF,TGTGCCAGCAGCGAAAGACTATGGAGGGGACCCGGGGAGCTGTTTTTT
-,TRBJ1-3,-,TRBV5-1,CASSSLGGVLSGNTIYF,TGCGCCAGCAGCTCTCTCGGGGGAGTCCTCTCTGGAAACACCATATATTTT
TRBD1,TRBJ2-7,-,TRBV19,CASSITGQRTATYEQYF,TGTGCCAGTAGTATAACGGGACAGCGAACCGCTACCTACGAGCAGTACTTC
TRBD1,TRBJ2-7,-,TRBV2,CASSPGTGTHEQYF,TGTGCCAGCAGTCCCGGGACAGGGACCCACGAGCAGTACTTC
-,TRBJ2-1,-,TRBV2,CASSEVSGVYEFF,TGTGCCAGCAGTGAAGTTTCAGGGGTTTATGAGTTCTTC
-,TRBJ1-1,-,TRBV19,CASSIAGTGTEAFF,TGTGCCAGTAGTATAGCCGGAACGGGCACTGAAGCTTTCTTT
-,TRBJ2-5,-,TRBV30,CAWSVRVRETQYF,TGTGCCTGGAGTGTACGGGTGCGGGAGACCCAGTACTTC
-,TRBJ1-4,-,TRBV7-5,CARKKAERGRNEKLFF,TGTGCCAGAAAAAAGGCTGAGCGTGGGAGGAATGAAAAACTGTTTTTT
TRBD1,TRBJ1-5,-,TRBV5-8,CASSHPGTGVQPQHF,TGTGCCAGCAGCCACCCCGGGACAGGGGTTCAGCCCCAGCATTTT
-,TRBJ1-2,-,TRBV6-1,CASSGFGKENYGYTF,TGTGCCAGCAGTGGTTTTGGTAAGGAGAACTATGGCTACACCTTC
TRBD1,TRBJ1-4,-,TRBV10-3,CAISGGQGAGNEKLFF,TGTGCCATCAGTGGGGGACAGGGGGCCGGGAATGAAAAACTGTTTTTT
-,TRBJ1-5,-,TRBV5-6,CASSLGQVESQPQHF,TGTGCCAGCAGCTTGGGGCAGGTAGAGAGTCAGCCCCAGCATTTT
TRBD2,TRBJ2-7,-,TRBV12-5,CASGHKLAGSLYEQYF,TGTGCTAGTGGTCACAAACTAGCGGGGTCCCTGTACGAGCAGTACTTC
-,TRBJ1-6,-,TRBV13,CASSLQRIDGFNSPLHF,TGTGCCAGCAGCTTACAGCGGATAGACGGTTTTAATTCACCCCTCCACTTT
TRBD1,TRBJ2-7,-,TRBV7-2,CASSLEGTGIYEQYF,TGTGCCAGCAGCTTAGAGGGGACAGGGATCTACGAGCAGTACTTC
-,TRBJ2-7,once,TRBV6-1,CASTSVYEQYF,TGTGCCAGCACATCGGTTTACGAGCAGTACTTC
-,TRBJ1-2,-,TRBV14,CASSQGQLYGYTF,TGTGCCAGCAGCCAGGGCCAGCTCTATGGCTACACCTTC
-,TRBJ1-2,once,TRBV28,CASSLVGRGGDGYTF,TGTGCCAGCAGTTTAGTAGGAAGGGGAGGGGATGGCTACACCTTC
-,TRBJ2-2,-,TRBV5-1,CASSLTPTNTGELFF,TGCGCCAGCAGCTTAACTCCAACGAACACCGGGGAGCTGTTTTTT
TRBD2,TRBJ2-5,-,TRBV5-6,CASSPGLAGGPETQYF,TGTGCCAGCAGCCCAGGACTAGCGGGGGGGCCTGAGACCCAGTACTTC
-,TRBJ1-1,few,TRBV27,CASSLNRNTEAFF,TGTGCCAGCAGTTTAAACAGGAACACTGAAGCTTTCTTT
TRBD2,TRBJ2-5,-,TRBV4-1,CASSQERPRGGWQETQYF,TGCGCCAGCAGCCAAGAACGTCCTCGCGGGGGGTGGCAAGAGACCCAGTACTTC